This entry describes one T cell receptor (beta chain). The antigen is not known. Bulk tissue was left unsorted, and RNA and DNA were co-extracted from 20-30 mg of it. The study found over 90% viable tumor cells in every tumor sample. The germline V and J ends were trimmed by 5 bases and 6 bases, with 13 bases remaining between them. The CDR3 runs 13 residues. The germline V gene encodes CDR1 DFQATT and CDR2 SNEGSKA (reference sequence). The sample is drawn from a study of tumor-infiltrating lymphocytes in primary liver carcinoma. Study observations and caveats: Researchers report that only about 8-25% of top clones turned up in all five tumor regions. Overlap between tumor regions exceeded overlap of tumor with adjacent tissue or blood.

A constant-region primer primed TCR beta cDNA synthesis from 500 to 550 ng of total RNA. Amplification in three nested multiplex PCR rounds with slightly modified ARM-PCR gave rise to TCR beta libraries. TRBV1-TRBV30 forward primers paired with a C-beta reverse primer were used in the first two PCR rounds, which ran roughly 9 cycles each. TCRdb ran MiXCR on the multiplex PCR reads and lists one entry per CDR3 protein. The sample has about 130,000 distinct CDR3 sequences; under 65% are singletons. The genes are TRBV20-1 and TRBJ2-2; D is ambiguous. The sequenced sample consisted of liver tumor tissue from sampling region 3. Noted subset: tumor region T3, left-lateral pole. The source of this sequence is an older woman with primary liver carcinoma and hepatitis B virus infection. The DNA for the CDR3 is TGCAGTGCTGCGAGTAGGGTGGCCGGGGAGCTGTTTTTT. It is translated as CSAASRVAGELFF.